Following are 4 T cell receptor beta chains from one sample sequenced in a study of early T cells in non-severe SARS-CoV-2 infection. TCRdb redid the calling of the 5' RACE reads with MiXCR, one entry per CDR3 protein. The repertoire includes tens of thousands of distinct CDR3 sequences, 12% to 15% of them detected once, and around 5.8% sits in the top ten. The source material was whole blood. The receptors come from an adult who was a healthcare worker with PCR-confirmed SARS-CoV-2 infection or an uninfected control (not recorded which).

The chain links TRBV7-3 to TRBJ2-7; perhaps TRBD2 as D (6 bases). V was trimmed by 1 base and J by 0 bases, leaving 13 bases between them. CDR3 size: 16 residues. The germline gives CDR1 SGHTA, CDR2 FQGTGA. The CDR3 spells CASSLMGGATSYEQYF. Written as DNA, the CDR3 is TGTGCCAGCAGCTTAATGGGCGGGGCCACCTCCTACGAGCAGTACTTC.

In its sample, this clonotype was seen a few times. The J gene is TRBJ2-5, the V gene TRBV28; 9 nucleotides align to TRBD2. The CDR3 covers 16 residues. From germline, CDR1 is MDHEN and CDR2 SYDVKM. The J segment lost 1 base and the V segment lost 2 bases, leaving 5 bases of the junction unmatched. The CDR3 nucleotides read TGTGCCAGCAGTTTAAGTAGCGGGGGCTCCCAAGAGACCCAGTACTTC. This encodes CASSLSSGGSQETQYF. Full variable domain (missing parts from reference TRBV28 and TRBJ2-5): DVKVTQSSRYLVKRTGEKVFLECVQDMDHENMFWYRQDPGLGLRLIYFSYDVKMKEKGDIPEGYSVSREKKERFSLILESASTNQTSMYLCASSLSSGGSQETQYFGPGTRLLVL.

This clonotype has a count of ten or more. The chain carries TRBV20-1 and TRBJ2-5; D is ambiguous. The CDR3 loop spans 13 amino acids. Trimming left V 5 bases short and J 0 bases short, with 10 bases between. The germline V gene encodes CDR1 DFQATT and CDR2 SNEGSKA (reference sequence). CDR3 sequence: CSADQRYQETQYF. Written as DNA, the CDR3 is TGCAGTGCTGACCAGAGGTACCAAGAGACCCAGTACTTC.

The chain recombines TRBV10-3 with TRBJ2-7; 10 nucleotides agree with TRBD1. The V segment lost 11 bases and the J segment 6 bases; nucleotides outside the gene matches: 10. Germline values: CDR1 ENHRY, CDR2 SYGVKD. The CDR3 sequence is 13 residues long. The CDR3 region has the DNA TGTGCCCTCACCGGGACAGGGGAAGCCGAGCAGTACTTC. Translating gives CALTGTGEAEQYF.